The 10 T cell receptor beta chains in this list originate from one sample, sequenced in a study of cytomegalovirus exposure and HLA in healthy donors. PCR involved 60 Vbeta and 13 Jbeta primers. Sequencing used immunoSEQ multiplex PCR; TCRdb keeps in-frame clones, though not all of them. This sample has 100,000 to 120,000 clones; roughly 80% occur once, and the top ten carry 6% to 8%. Sequencing input: PBMCs. Every receptor here comes from a young man in good health and CMV-seropositive.

The chain has TRBV6-1 and TRBJ1-2; a possible D gene is TRBD1 (6 bases). The CDR3 totals 13 residues. Trimming cost V 3 bases and J 2 bases, with 7 bases left between them. Looked up from germline, CDR1 is MNHNS and CDR2 is SASEGT. The chain's CDR3 is CASSEDSNYGYTF. For the CDR3, the DNA is TGTGCCAGCAGTGAGGACAGCAACTATGGCTACACCTTC.

The table lists this clone with a few counts. This rearrangement joins TRBV7-2 to TRBJ1-2; 7 nucleotides line up with TRBD1. Germline V CDR1 and CDR2: SGHTA, FQGNSA. J gave up 7 bases and V 0 bases, and 11 bases lay outside the gene matches. There are 16 residues in the CDR3. DNA for the CDR3: TGTGCCAGCAGCTTAGCAGAGGGGGCGCGGGTGGGTGGCTACACCTTC. Translating it yields CASSLAEGARVGGYTF.

The chain has TRBV23-1 and TRBJ2-7; the match to TRBD1 covers 7 bases. TRBV23-1 is placed among ORFs of uncertain function. CDR3 length: 16 amino acids. The V and J ends lost 4 bases and 0 bases, in that order; junction bases with no gene match: 9. The CDR3 loop is CASSLKTGRLSYEQYF. The CDR3 DNA follows: TGCGCCAGCAGTCTAAAGACAGGGCGCCTCTCCTACGAGCAGTACTTC.

V usage is TRBV29-1 and J usage is TRBJ2-1; a weak D match, TRBD1 (7 bases). The CDR3 loop spans 13 amino acids. The V and J ends lost 7 bases and 5 bases respectively, with 15 bases between them. Germline CDR1 SQVTM, CDR2 ANQGSEA. CDR3 in amino acids: CSENRGGNNEQFF. CDR3 sequence (DNA): TGCAGCGAGAACAGGGGAGGCAACAATGAGCAGTTCTTC.

The chain uses TRBV28 and TRBJ2-5; D is perhaps TRBD2 (6 bases). The CDR3 contains 14 residues. Trimming removed 5 bases from V and 0 bases from J, with 10 bases in between. In germline, CDR1 is MDHEN, CDR2 SYDVKM. CDR3 loop: CASSTAGNQETQYF. Written as DNA, the CDR3 is TGTGCCAGCAGTACGGCGGGGAACCAAGAGACCCAGTACTTC.

The rearrangement joins TRBV9 to TRBJ2-3, with TRBD2 matching over 7 bases. The CDR3 has 14 amino acids. V lost 0 bases, J lost 4 bases, and 2 bases stayed unmatched. Germline CDR1 SGDLS, CDR2 YYNGEE. The CDR3 nucleotides are TGTGCCAGCAGCGTAGGACTAGCCCCAGATACGCAGTATTTT. Protein: CASSVGLAPDTQYF.

For this clone: The junction differs from germline at one of its ends, possibly a read error. Other DNA sequences in the sample encode the same CDR3. The gene calls are TRBV5-1 and TRBJ1-5; 10 bases map to TRBD1. Germline lookup yields CDR1 SGHRS and CDR2 YFSETQ. This CDR3 is 14 amino acids long. The CDR3 bases are TGCGCCAGCAGCCTGACAGGGGGCAATCAGCCTCAGCATTTT. Translated, it gives CASSLTGGNQPQHF.

The chain is built from TRBV5-1 and TRBJ1-5; a weak D match, TRBD1 (6 bases). The CDR3 covers 14 residues. Per germline, CDR1 SGHRS and CDR2 YFSETQ. The ends were cut back, 1 base at V and 3 bases at J, with 8 bases in the middle. CDR3 coding DNA: TGCGCCAGCAGCTTGTCAGGGGTCAATCAGCCCCAGCATTTT. This translates into CASSLSGVNQPQHF.

V and J are TRBV6-5 and TRBJ2-7, with 8 bases lining up with TRBD1. The CDR3 totals 15 residues. The V gene end was trimmed by 7 bases and the J gene end by 0 bases; junction bases not matched to a gene: 8. Looked up from germline, CDR1 is MNHEY and CDR2 is SVGAGI. The DNA for the CDR3 is TGTGCCAGCAATTTCCAGGGGGCTAGCTCCTACGAGCAGTACTTC. It is translated as CASNFQGASSYEQYF.

The gene calls are TRBV27 and TRBJ2-7; perhaps TRBD2 as D (5 bases). Deletions cut 5 bases from V and 6 bases from J, with 14 bases between. Germline CDR1 is MNHEY and CDR2 is SMNVEV (reference sequence). The CDR3 has 13 residues. In DNA, the CDR3 is TGTGCCAGCAGTCTACCAGGAGGCTTCGAGCAGTACTTC. Protein product: CASSLPGGFEQYF.